Sequencing of this T cell receptor beta chain was carried out in a study of CD8+ T cells in alopecia areata. Regarding this clone: Its antigen is as yet unknown.

As to treatment: oral pan-JAK inhibitor, 5-10 mg twice daily. Reverse transcribed after extraction, RNA yielded cDNA as the sequencing template. TCRdb's copy holds only in-frame clones and misses some; the assay was immunoSEQ multiplex PCR. The table records around 140,000 clones, 86% of them present only once. General study points: Normal scalp showed lower clonality than lesional scalp, especially alopecia totalis/universalis.

CDR3 size: 13 residues. V was cut by 2 bases and J by 4 bases, with 9 bases left in between. CDR1 and CDR2 (germline): KGHSH, LQKENI. The sample here was CD8+ T cells sorted from blood, taken at week 4, from a patient treated with tofacitinib. This chain connects TRBV18 to TRBJ2-7, with D maybe TRBD1 (6 bases). This TCR derives from a human donor with alopecia areata. CDR3 nucleotides: TGTGCCAGCTCACCAGCGGACAGATACGAGCAGTACTTC. It is translated as CASSPADRYEQYF.